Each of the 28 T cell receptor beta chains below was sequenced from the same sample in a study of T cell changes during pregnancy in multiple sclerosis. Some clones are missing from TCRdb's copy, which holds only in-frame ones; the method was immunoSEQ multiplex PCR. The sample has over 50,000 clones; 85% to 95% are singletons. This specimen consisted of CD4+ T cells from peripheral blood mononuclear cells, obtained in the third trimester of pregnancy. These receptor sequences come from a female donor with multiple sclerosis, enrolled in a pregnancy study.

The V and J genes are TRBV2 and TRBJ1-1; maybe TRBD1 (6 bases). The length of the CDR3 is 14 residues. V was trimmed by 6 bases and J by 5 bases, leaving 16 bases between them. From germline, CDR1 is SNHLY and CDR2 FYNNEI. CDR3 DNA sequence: TGTGCCAGCAGCCTAATACAGGGCAGTACTGAAGCTTTCTTT. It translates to CASSLIQGSTEAFF.

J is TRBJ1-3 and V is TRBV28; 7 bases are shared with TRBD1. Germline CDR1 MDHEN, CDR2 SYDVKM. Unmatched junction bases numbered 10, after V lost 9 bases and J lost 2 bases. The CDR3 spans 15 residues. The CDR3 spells CASQGGTGAGNTIYF. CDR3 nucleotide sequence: TGTGCCAGTCAAGGGGGCACAGGGGCTGGAAACACCATATATTTT.

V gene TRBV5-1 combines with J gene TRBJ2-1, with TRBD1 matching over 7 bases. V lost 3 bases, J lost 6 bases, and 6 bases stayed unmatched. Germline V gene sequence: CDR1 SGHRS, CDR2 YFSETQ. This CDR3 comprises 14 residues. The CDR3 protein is CASSSRQGVNEQFF. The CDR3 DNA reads TGCGCCAGCAGCTCTCGACAGGGTGTCAATGAGCAGTTCTTC.

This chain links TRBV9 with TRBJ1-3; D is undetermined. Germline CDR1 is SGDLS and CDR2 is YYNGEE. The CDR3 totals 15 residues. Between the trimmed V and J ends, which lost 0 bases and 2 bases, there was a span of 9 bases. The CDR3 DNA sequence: TGTGCCAGCAGCGTAGGCCCGGGGACTGGAAACACCATATATTTT. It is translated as CASSVGPGTGNTIYF.

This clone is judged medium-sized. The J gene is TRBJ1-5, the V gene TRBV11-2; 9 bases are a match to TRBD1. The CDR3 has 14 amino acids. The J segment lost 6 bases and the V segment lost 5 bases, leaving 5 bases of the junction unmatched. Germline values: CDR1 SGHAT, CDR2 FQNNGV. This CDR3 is CASSQTGGVQPQHF. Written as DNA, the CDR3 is TGTGCCAGCAGCCAAACAGGGGGCGTTCAGCCCCAGCATTTT.

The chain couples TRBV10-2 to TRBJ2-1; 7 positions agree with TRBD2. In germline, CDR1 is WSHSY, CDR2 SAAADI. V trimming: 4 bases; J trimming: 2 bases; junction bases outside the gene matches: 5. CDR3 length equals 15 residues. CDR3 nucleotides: TGCGCCAGCAGTGGGGGGACTAACGCCTACAATGAGCAGTTCTTC. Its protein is CASSGGTNAYNEQFF.

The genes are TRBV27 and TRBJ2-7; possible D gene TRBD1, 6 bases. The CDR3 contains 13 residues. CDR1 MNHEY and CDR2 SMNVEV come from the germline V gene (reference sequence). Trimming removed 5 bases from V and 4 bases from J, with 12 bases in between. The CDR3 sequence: CASSPQGSYEQYF. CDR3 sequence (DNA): TGTGCCAGCAGTCCACAGGGTTCGTACGAGCAGTACTTC.

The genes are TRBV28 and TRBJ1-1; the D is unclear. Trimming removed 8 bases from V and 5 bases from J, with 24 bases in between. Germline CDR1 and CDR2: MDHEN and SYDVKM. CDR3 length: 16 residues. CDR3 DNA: TGTGCCAGCCCGGATCCATATACGGGAGAGGGAACTGAAGCTTTCTTT. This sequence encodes CASPDPYTGEGTEAFF.

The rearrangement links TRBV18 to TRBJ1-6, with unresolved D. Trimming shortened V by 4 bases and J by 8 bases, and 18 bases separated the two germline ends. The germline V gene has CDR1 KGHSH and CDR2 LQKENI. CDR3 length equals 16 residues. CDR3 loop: CASSLHHKPSDSPLHF. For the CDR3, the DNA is TGTGCCAGCTCACTTCACCATAAGCCGAGTGATTCACCCCTCCACTTT.

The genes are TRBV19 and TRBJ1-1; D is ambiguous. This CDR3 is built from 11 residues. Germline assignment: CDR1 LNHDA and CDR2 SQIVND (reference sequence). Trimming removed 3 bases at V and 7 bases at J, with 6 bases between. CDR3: CASSILSEAFF. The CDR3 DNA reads TGTGCCAGTAGTATCTTGAGTGAAGCTTTCTTT.

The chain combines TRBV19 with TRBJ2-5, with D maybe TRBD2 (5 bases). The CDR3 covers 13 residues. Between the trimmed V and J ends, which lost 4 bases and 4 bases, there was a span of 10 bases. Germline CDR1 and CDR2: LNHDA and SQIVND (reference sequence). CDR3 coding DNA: TGTGCCAGTAGTAGGGCTCGGGGAGAGACCCAGTACTTC. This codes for CASSRARGETQYF.

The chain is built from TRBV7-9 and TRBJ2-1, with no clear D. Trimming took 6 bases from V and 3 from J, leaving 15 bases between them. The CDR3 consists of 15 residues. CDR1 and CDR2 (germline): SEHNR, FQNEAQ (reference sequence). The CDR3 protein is CASRLIISGYNEQFF. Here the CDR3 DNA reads TGTGCCAGCAGATTAATCATCTCGGGCTACAATGAGCAGTTCTTC.

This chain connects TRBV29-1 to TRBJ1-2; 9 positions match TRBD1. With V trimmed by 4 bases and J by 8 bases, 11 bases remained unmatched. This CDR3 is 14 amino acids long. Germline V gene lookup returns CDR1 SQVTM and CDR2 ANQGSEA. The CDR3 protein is CSVVRGQGLWGYTF. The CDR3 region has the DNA TGCAGCGTTGTTCGGGGACAGGGTTTGTGGGGCTACACCTTC.

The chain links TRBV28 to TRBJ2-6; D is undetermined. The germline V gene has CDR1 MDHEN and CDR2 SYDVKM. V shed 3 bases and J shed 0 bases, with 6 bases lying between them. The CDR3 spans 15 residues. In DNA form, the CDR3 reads TGTGCCAGCAGTTTCCAACTCTCTGGGGCCAACGTCCTGACTTTC. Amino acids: CASSFQLSGANVLTF. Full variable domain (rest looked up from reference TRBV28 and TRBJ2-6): DVKVTQSSRYLVKRTGEKVFLECVQDMDHENMFWYRQDPGLGLRLIYFSYDVKMKEKGDIPEGYSVSREKKERFSLILESASTNQTSMYLCASSFQLSGANVLTFGAGSRLTVL.

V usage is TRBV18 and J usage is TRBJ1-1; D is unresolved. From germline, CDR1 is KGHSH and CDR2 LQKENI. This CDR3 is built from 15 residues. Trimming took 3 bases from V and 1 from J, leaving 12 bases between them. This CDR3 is CASSPVGAQNTEAFF. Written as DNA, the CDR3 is TGTGCCAGCTCACCGGTTGGAGCCCAGAACACTGAAGCTTTCTTT.

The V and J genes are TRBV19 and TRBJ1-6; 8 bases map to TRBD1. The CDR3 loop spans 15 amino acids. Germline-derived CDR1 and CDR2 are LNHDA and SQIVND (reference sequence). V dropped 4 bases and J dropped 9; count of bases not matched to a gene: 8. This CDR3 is CASSTRTGRGSPLHF. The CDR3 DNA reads TGTGCCAGTAGTACGCGGACAGGGAGAGGTTCACCCCTCCACTTT.

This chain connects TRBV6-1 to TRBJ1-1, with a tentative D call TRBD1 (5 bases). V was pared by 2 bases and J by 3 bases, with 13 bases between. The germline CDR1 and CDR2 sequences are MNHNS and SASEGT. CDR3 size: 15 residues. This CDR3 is CASSEPRGKDTEAFF. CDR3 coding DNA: TGTGCCAGCAGTGAACCAAGGGGCAAGGACACTGAAGCTTTCTTT.

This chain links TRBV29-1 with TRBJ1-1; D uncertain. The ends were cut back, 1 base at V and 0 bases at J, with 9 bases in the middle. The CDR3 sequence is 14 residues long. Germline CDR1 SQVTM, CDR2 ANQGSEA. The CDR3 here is CSVEVAGMNTEAFF. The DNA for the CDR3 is TGCAGCGTTGAAGTCGCGGGGATGAACACTGAAGCTTTCTTT.

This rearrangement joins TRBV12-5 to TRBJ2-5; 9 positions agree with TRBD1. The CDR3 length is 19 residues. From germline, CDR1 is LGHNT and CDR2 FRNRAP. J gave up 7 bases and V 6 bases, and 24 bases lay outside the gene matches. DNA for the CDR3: TGTGCTAGTGGCCCCGAACCACATGGGACAGGGAGAGGTATAACGACCCAGTACTTC. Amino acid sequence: CASGPEPHGTGRGITTQYF.

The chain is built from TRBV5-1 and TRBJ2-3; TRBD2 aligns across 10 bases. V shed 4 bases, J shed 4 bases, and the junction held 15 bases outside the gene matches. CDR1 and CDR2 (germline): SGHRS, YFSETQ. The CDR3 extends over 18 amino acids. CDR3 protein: CASSVGLGISGGPDTQYF. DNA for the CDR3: TGCGCCAGCAGCGTGGGGCTCGGTATTAGCGGGGGGCCAGATACGCAGTATTTT.

The CDR3 coding sequence is TGTGCCAGCAGCTTCGACGCGGGGGGGAGCTCCTATAATTCACCCCTCCACTTT. Translation: CASSFDAGGSSYNSPLHF. This sequence joins TRBV5-6 and TRBJ1-6; maybe TRBD1 (5 bases). Per germline, CDR1 SGHDT and CDR2 YYEEEE. The germline V and J ends were trimmed by 2 bases and 0 bases, with 15 bases remaining between them. The CDR3 has 18 amino acids.

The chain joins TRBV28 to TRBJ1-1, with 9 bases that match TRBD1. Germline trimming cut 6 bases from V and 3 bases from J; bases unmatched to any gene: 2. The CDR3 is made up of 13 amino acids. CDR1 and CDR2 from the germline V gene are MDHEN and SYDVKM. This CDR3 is CASRDRGYTEAFF. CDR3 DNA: TGTGCCAGCAGGGACAGGGGATACACTGAAGCTTTCTTT.

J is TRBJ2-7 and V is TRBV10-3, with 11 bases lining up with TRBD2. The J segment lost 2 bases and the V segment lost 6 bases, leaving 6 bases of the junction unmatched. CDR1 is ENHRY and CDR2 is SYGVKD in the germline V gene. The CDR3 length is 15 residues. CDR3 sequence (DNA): TGTGCCATCAGGCAGGGACTAGCGGAGGCCTACGAGCAGTACTTC. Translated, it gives CAIRQGLAEAYEQYF.

The CDR3 is CASSIGQGHGTDTQYF. The CDR3 DNA is TGTGCCAGTAGTATAGGTCAGGGCCATGGCACAGATACGCAGTATTTT. This sequence joins TRBV19 and TRBJ2-3, with D possibly TRBD1 on 5 matching bases. The V gene lost 1 base and the J gene lost 1 base, with 12 bases spanning the gap. Germline-derived CDR1 and CDR2 are LNHDA and SQIVND (reference sequence). This CDR3 is built from 16 residues.

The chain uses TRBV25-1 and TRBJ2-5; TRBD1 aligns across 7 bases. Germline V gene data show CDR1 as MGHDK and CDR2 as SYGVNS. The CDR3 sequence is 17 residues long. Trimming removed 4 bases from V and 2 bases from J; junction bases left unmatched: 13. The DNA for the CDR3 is TGTGCCAGCAGTGTCCCGGCAGGGGGAAGGGCTCAAGAGACCCAGTACTTC. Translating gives CASSVPAGGRAQETQYF.

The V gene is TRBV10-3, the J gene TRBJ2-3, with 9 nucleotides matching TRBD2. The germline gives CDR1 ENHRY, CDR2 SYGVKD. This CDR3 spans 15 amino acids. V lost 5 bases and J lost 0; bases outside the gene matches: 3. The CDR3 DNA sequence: TGTGCCATCAGTCCCACTAGCGGGAGCACAGATACGCAGTATTTT. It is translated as CAISPTSGSTDTQYF.

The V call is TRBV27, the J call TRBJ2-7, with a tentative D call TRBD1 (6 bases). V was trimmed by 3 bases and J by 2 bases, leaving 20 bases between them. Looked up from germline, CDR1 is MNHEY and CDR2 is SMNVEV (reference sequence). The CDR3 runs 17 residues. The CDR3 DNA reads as TGTGCCAGCAGTTTTAGGCCCTCCCCCGACAGGCCCTACGAGCAGTACTTC. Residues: CASSFRPSPDRPYEQYF.

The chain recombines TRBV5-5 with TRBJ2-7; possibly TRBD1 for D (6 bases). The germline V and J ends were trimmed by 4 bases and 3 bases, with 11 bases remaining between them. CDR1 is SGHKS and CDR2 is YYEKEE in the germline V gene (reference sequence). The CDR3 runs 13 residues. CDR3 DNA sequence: TGTGCCAGCAGCCCAGGGGTGAACTACGAGCAGTACTTC. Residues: CASSPGVNYEQYF.